This entry is about one TCR beta chain. Authors' methods: Reference gene primer amplification gave estimated nucleated cell counts. This table comes from immunoSEQ multiplex PCR, and its TCRdb copy is limited to in-frame clones, with some not included. Clonal size and the V and J genes are those of that table, whereas D and trimming came from the DNA. There are roughly 230,000 clones in the sample; approximately 84% occur only once, and about 4.5% lies in the top ten. The data were obtained in a study of blood T cell repertoires in COVID-19. Study overall: Sources were T cells, B-cell-depleted T cells, or PBMCs; the material itself was cDNA or gDNA.

Germline-derived CDR1 and CDR2 are GTSNPN and SVGIG (reference sequence). V shed 4 bases and J shed 2 bases, with 12 bases lying between them. The CDR3 sequence is 14 residues long. This chain connects TRBV30 to TRBJ2-1, with D possibly being TRBD1 (6 bases). Specimen: peripheral blood. The sequence derives from a man aged 45-65 years with active or convalescent COVID-19. CDR3 amino acids: CAWKFGGAYNEQFF. The CDR3 DNA reads TGTGCCTGGAAATTTGGGGGCGCCTACAATGAGCAGTTCTTC.